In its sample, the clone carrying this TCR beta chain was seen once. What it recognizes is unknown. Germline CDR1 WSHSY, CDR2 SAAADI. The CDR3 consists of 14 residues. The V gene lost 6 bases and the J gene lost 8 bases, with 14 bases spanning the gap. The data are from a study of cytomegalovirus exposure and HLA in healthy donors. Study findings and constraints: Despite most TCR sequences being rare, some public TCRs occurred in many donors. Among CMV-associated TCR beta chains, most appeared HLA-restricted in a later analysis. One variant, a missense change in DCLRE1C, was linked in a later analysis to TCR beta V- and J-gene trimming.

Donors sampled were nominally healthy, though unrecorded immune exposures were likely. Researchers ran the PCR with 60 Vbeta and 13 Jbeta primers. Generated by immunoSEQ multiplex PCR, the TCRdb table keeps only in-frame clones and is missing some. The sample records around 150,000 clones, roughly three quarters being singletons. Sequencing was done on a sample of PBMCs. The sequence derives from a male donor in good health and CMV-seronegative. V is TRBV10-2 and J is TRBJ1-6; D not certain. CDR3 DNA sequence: TGCGCCAGCAGGGCACGGTGGGGAGATTCACCCCTCCACTTT. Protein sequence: CASRARWGDSPLHF.